One and the same sample provided the 25 T cell receptor beta chains below, sequenced in a study of cytomegalovirus exposure and HLA in healthy donors. Clones were sequenced by immunoSEQ multiplex PCR, and TCRdb holds only the in-frame ones, with some missing. This sample carries about 130,000 clones, nearly 90% of them seen once, and the ten largest clones take roughly 9.2%. Input material: PBMCs. These receptors originate from a woman in her late teens or twenties in good health and CMV-seropositive.

The rearrangement links TRBV11-2 to TRBJ1-5; the D is unclear. Per the germline V gene, CDR1 is SGHAT and CDR2 is FQNNGV. V was trimmed by 5 bases and J by 2 bases, leaving 16 bases between them. The CDR3 has 16 amino acids. CDR3 DNA sequence: TGTGCCAGCAGCCTCACTGGAGGACGCGGCAATCAGCCCCAGCATTTT. Translating gives CASSLTGGRGNQPQHF.

This sequence joins TRBV5-1 and TRBJ1-6; D possibly corresponds to TRBD1 (6 bases). The CDR3 totals 16 residues. CDR1 SGHRS and CDR2 YFSETQ come from the germline V gene. Trimming removed 4 bases at V and 2 bases at J, with 13 bases between. DNA of the CDR3: TGCGCCAGCAGCCTCGGAGAGGGGGCCTATAATTCACCCCTCCACTTT. Its protein is CASSLGEGAYNSPLHF. The whole variable domain, remainder taken from reference TRBV5-1 and TRBJ1-6, is KAGVTQTPRYLIKTRGQQVTLSCSPISGHRSVSWYQQTPGQGLQFLFEYFSETQRNKGNFPGRFSGRQFSNSRSEMNVSTLELGDSALYLCASSLGEGAYNSPLHFGNGTRLTVT.

The chain is built from TRBV6-1 and TRBJ2-5; tentatively, D is TRBD1 (6 bases). The CDR3 consists of 17 residues. The V end was cut by 2 bases, the J end by 2 bases, with 18 bases between. From germline, CDR1 is MNHNS and CDR2 SASEGT. In nucleotides, the CDR3 is TGTGCCAGCAGTGAAAGGTCCAGGGGAGATGGGCAAGAGACCCAGTACTTC. Its translation: CASSERSRGDGQETQYF.

Only one count was recorded for this clone. This chain links TRBV7-9 with TRBJ2-1, with TRBD2 matching over 10 bases. Trimming at V came to 2 bases and at J to 1 base, leaving 2 bases not matched to a gene. Germline CDR1 SEHNR, CDR2 FQNEAQ (reference sequence). This CDR3 comprises 16 residues. CDR3 amino acids: CASSLMGLASYNEQFF. DNA for the CDR3: TGTGCCAGCAGCTTAATGGGACTAGCGTCCTACAATGAGCAGTTCTTC.

This clone has only one observation. The rearrangement joins TRBV18 to TRBJ1-2, with 10 nucleotides matching TRBD1. Germline lookup yields CDR1 KGHSH and CDR2 LQKENI. Trimming at V came to 0 bases and at J to 6 bases, leaving 4 bases not matched to a gene. This CDR3 region has 15 residues. CDR3 nucleotides: TGTGCCAGCTCACCACCGTCGACAGGGGGCCATGGCTACACCTTC. Protein product: CASSPPSTGGHGYTF. The whole variable domain, remainder taken from reference TRBV18 and TRBJ1-2, is NAGVMQNPRHLVRRRGQEARLRCSPMKGHSHVYWYRQLPEEGLKFMVYLQKENIIDESGMPKERFSAEFPKEGPSILRIQQVVRGDSAAYFCASSPPSTGGHGYTFGSGTRLTVV.

The chain joins TRBV18 to TRBJ1-2; TRBD1 aligns across 8 bases. Germline V lookup: CDR1 KGHSH, CDR2 LQKENI. The CDR3 loop spans 13 amino acids. J was trimmed by 4 bases and V by 6 bases; bases with no gene match: 4. The CDR3 nucleotides are TGTGCCAGCTCGGGGCAGGGGGCCTATGGCTACACCTTC. It yields the protein CASSGQGAYGYTF.

V usage is TRBV25-1 and J usage is TRBJ2-7; 7 bases match TRBD1. The junction had 16 bases not matched to a gene; V was cut back by 2 bases and J by 3 bases. The CDR3 sequence is 18 residues long. Germline values: CDR1 MGHDK, CDR2 SYGVNS. CDR3 sequence reads: CASSEGHKGPGQFYEQYF. The CDR3 DNA reads as TGTGCCAGCAGTGAAGGGCATAAAGGTCCGGGACAGTTCTACGAGCAGTACTTC.

The J gene is TRBJ2-1, the V gene TRBV6-5; the D gene is possibly TRBD1 (5 bases). The CDR3 is made up of 16 amino acids. Trimming pared 4 bases from V and 0 bases from J, leaving 13 bases between. Germline loops: CDR1 MNHEY, CDR2 SVGAGI. For the CDR3, the DNA is TGTGCCAGCAGTTCGAGGACATCACGCTCCTACAATGAGCAGTTCTTC. Amino acid sequence: CASSSRTSRSYNEQFF.

The chain couples TRBV5-1 to TRBJ1-1; possible D gene TRBD1, 6 bases. Germline V gene data show CDR1 as SGHRS and CDR2 as YFSETQ. Trimming removed 0 bases from V and 1 base from J, with 7 bases in between. The CDR3 runs to 14 residues. Here the CDR3 DNA reads TGCGCCAGCAGCTTGGAAGGGGGGAACACTGAAGCTTTCTTT. This encodes CASSLEGGNTEAFF. Drawing the rest from reference TRBV5-1 and TRBJ1-1, the complete variable domain is KAGVTQTPRYLIKTRGQQVTLSCSPISGHRSVSWYQQTPGQGLQFLFEYFSETQRNKGNFPGRFSGRQFSNSRSEMNVSTLELGDSALYLCASSLEGGNTEAFFGQGTRLTVV.

The chain joins TRBV5-4 to TRBJ2-7, with 7 bases aligning to TRBD2. From germline, CDR1 is SGHNT and CDR2 YYREEE (reference sequence). The CDR3 has 15 residues. After removal of 0 bases from V and 4 bases from J, the junction contained 7 bases not matched to a gene. In DNA, the CDR3 is TGTGCCAGCAGCTTGGGAGGGACTACAGGATACGAGCAGTACTTC. This codes for CASSLGGTTGYEQYF.

This chain connects TRBV4-3 to TRBJ1-2; possibly TRBD1 for D (6 bases). Trimming stripped 1 base from V and 6 bases from J, with 12 bases between. This CDR3 has 14 amino acids. Germline V gives CDR1 LGHNA, CDR2 YSLEER. CDR3 sequence: CASSQADSQNGYTF. The CDR3 bases are TGCGCCAGCAGCCAAGCGGACAGCCAGAATGGCTACACCTTC.

The rearrangement links TRBV4-1 to TRBJ1-4, with a tentative D call TRBD1 (5 bases). V dropped 2 bases and J dropped 8 bases, with 18 bases sitting between them. The CDR3 consists of 16 residues. CDR1 and CDR2 (germline): MGHRA, YSYEKL. This chain's CDR3 is CASSQSSGRVGEKLFF. CDR3 bases: TGCGCCAGCAGCCAAAGTTCGGGCAGGGTCGGAGAAAAACTGTTTTTT.

V is TRBV29-1 and J is TRBJ2-1, with TRBD1 matching over 11 bases. The CDR3 has 15 residues. CDR1 and CDR2 (germline): SQVTM, ANQGSEA. The junction had 13 bases not matched to a gene; V was cut back by 7 bases and J by 8 bases. CDR3 protein: CSGGDPGQGDDEQFF. CDR3 coding DNA: TGCAGCGGCGGGGATCCGGGACAGGGGGACGATGAGCAGTTCTTC.

This clone was picked up many times. The junction departs from the called germline gene at one end, perhaps through a read error. The chain uses TRBV10-3 and TRBJ2-7, with 10 bases matching TRBD2. This CDR3 is 14 amino acids long. CDR1 and CDR2 from the germline V gene are ENHRY and SYGVKD. CDR3 DNA sequence: TGTGCCAGCAGTTGGGGGACTAGCGTGCACGAGCAGTACTTC. Translated: CASSWGTSVHEQYF.

The chain couples TRBV19 to TRBJ2-1; D is unclear. Germline values: CDR1 LNHDA, CDR2 SQIVND (reference sequence). This CDR3 has 14 amino acids. Deletions cut 7 bases from V and 6 bases from J, with 16 bases between. The CDR3 DNA reads TGTGCCAGTAAGAACCGATCCCTGGCCAATGAGCAGTTCTTC. Protein product: CASKNRSLANEQFF.

The rearrangement links TRBV2 to TRBJ1-5, with TRBD1 matching over 9 bases. The V gene's germline CDR1 is SNHLY and CDR2 FYNNEI. Losses at the gene ends were 6 bases for V and 1 base for J; bases not matched to a gene: 4. There are 15 residues in the CDR3. CDR3 amino acids: CASRGQGASNQPQHF. The CDR3 DNA sequence: TGTGCCAGCAGGGGACAGGGAGCGAGCAATCAGCCCCAGCATTTT.

This chain joins TRBV10-3 and TRBJ2-1; 8 positions agree with TRBD1. The trim removed 7 bases at V and 2 bases at J, leaving 4 bases unmatched. Germline values: CDR1 ENHRY, CDR2 SYGVKD. This CDR3 has 14 amino acids. CDR3 DNA sequence: TGTGCCATCACCCAGGGGGCCCCCTACAATGAGCAGTTCTTC. Residues: CAITQGAPYNEQFF.

This clone was seen only once. This chain joins TRBV9 and TRBJ1-1; maybe TRBD1 (5 bases). V was shortened by 1 base and J by 1 base, with 11 bases between the two germline ends. The CDR3 is made up of 15 amino acids. The germline CDR1 and CDR2 sequences are SGDLS and YYNGEE. CDR3 sequence reads: CASSVSGATNTEAFF. CDR3 in DNA: TGTGCCAGCAGCGTAAGCGGGGCTACGAACACTGAAGCTTTCTTT. Combining the CDR3 with reference TRBV9 and TRBJ1-1 gives the whole variable domain DSGVTQTPKHLITATGQRVTLRCSPRSGDLSVYWYQQSLDQGLQFLIQYYNGEERAKGNILERFSAQQFPDLHSELNLSSLELGDSALYFCASSVSGATNTEAFFGQGTRLTVV.

This chain joins TRBV23-1 and TRBJ1-1; TRBD1 matches at 8 bases. TRBV23-1 is an ORF for which the function is uncertain. The CDR3 sequence is 15 residues long. The J segment lost 7 bases and the V segment lost 1 base, leaving 8 bases of the junction unmatched. The CDR3 protein is CASSQLDRVGFEAFF. For the CDR3, the DNA is TGCGCCAGCAGTCAATTGGACAGGGTCGGATTTGAAGCTTTCTTT.

The rearrangement uses TRBV6-6 and TRBJ1-4; 8 bases line up with TRBD1. Trimming removed 6 bases from V and 1 base from J; junction bases left unmatched: 4. From germline, CDR1 is MNHNY and CDR2 SVGAGI (reference sequence). The CDR3 consists of 15 residues. In DNA, the CDR3 is TGTGCCAGCAGCGGACAGGGTGGAACTAATGAAAAACTGTTTTTT. It specifies CASSGQGGTNEKLFF.

This clone was observed once. The chain's CDR3 is CASSHGTVYEQYF. The CDR3 bases are TGCGCCAGCAGCCACGGGACAGTCTACGAGCAGTACTTC. The chain links TRBV4-1 to TRBJ2-7, with TRBD1 matching over 7 bases. Trimming took 3 bases from V and 3 from J; bases not matched to a gene: 2. In germline, CDR1 is MGHRA, CDR2 YSYEKL. There are 13 residues in the CDR3.

This chain links TRBV18 with TRBJ2-7, with 7 bases aligning to TRBD1. V gave up 6 bases and J gave up 5 bases; unmatched junction bases: 13. The germline CDR1 and CDR2 sequences are KGHSH and LQKENI. The CDR3 spans 15 residues. In nucleotides, the CDR3 is TGTGCCAGCTCGATTCACAGGGGCGGGCGGGACGAGCAGTACTTC. Encoded protein: CASSIHRGGRDEQYF.

This sequence joins TRBV9 and TRBJ1-2; D unclear. Per the germline V gene, CDR1 is SGDLS and CDR2 is YYNGEE. The CDR3 has 14 residues. V dropped 3 bases and J dropped 7 bases, with 16 bases sitting between them. As DNA, the CDR3 is TGTGCCAGCAGCGGGGGAGGGAGAATAGGTGGCTACACCTTC. Residues: CASSGGGRIGGYTF. Complete variable domain (other parts from reference TRBV9 and TRBJ1-2): DSGVTQTPKHLITATGQRVTLRCSPRSGDLSVYWYQQSLDQGLQFLIQYYNGEERAKGNILERFSAQQFPDLHSELNLSSLELGDSALYFCASSGGGRIGGYTFGSGTRLTVV.

This chain uses TRBV27 with TRBJ1-1, with D perhaps TRBD1 (5 bases). In germline, CDR1 is MNHEY, CDR2 SMNVEV (reference sequence). The CDR3 loop spans 18 amino acids. Trimming took 0 bases from V and 7 from J, leaving 24 bases between them. The DNA of the CDR3 is TGTGCCAGCAGTTTATCGAAGGGCGGGGCAAGCCGGCTACATGAAGCTTTCTTT. As protein: CASSLSKGGASRLHEAFF.

The rearrangement links TRBV28 to TRBJ1-4; no reliable D call. Germline values: CDR1 MDHEN, CDR2 SYDVKM. Trimming shortened V by 6 bases and J by 11 bases, and 22 bases separated the two germline ends. The CDR3 runs 15 residues. The CDR3 coding sequence is TGTGCCAGCAGCCTTCGGGAATTCTCGACGGGCAAACTGTTTTTT. Encoded protein: CASSLREFSTGKLFF.